This is a list of T cell receptor beta chains from one sample in a study of blood T cell repertoires in COVID-19. The table came from immunoSEQ multiplex PCR; TCRdb's copy has only in-frame clones and leaves some out. The table has around 81,000 clones, about 85% seen once. Source material: peripheral blood. Source of these receptors: a man between 45 and 60 years old with acute or convalescent COVID-19. CDR3s leave out the opening cysteine and the closing phenylalanine or tryptophan. Each record gives: clone size, V gene, D gene, J gene, CDR3 protein. A D gene is named only where the DNA matches it firmly. The size field is filled for only some rows; it gives once, few, many or a size class.

-,TRBV7-2,TRBD1,TRBJ1-6,ASSLAIRDSGSSPLH
-,TRBV7-2,TRBD2,TRBJ2-2,ASSSSGTRGTGELF
-,TRBV14,-,TRBJ1-2,ASSPGLALKGYGYT
-,TRBV28,-,TRBJ2-2,ASSFPSTGELF
-,TRBV27,TRBD1,TRBJ1-5,ASSPGTGDQPQH
-,TRBV7-6,-,TRBJ1-2,ASSPAGVGYT
-,TRBV12-5,TRBD1,TRBJ2-1,ASGLGTGGPGEQF
once,TRBV5-1,TRBD1,TRBJ2-7,ASSSGTGGDEQY
-,TRBV4-2,TRBD2,TRBJ2-3,ASSQEGGLRPLAGYGDTQY
-,TRBV7-9,TRBD2,TRBJ2-1,ASSFYREGDNEQF
-,TRBV30,-,TRBJ2-3,AWTGGSPTQY
-,TRBV21-1,-,TRBJ2-7,ASITIPGSRTSSYEQY
-,TRBV5-6,-,TRBJ1-5,ASSFGSGFGQPQH
-,TRBV7-2,-,TRBJ2-5,ASSARTGYQETQY
-,TRBV28,TRBD1,TRBJ1-5,ASSSPSTGGKSNQPQH
few,TRBV9,TRBD2,TRBJ2-3,ASSPELAGGPDTQY
-,TRBV7-2,-,TRBJ1-6,ASSLVGQNSPLH
-,TRBV7-2,TRBD2,TRBJ2-3,ASSFSGRVRTDTQY
-,TRBV7-9,-,TRBJ2-3,ASSPRADTQY
few,TRBV4-2,-,TRBJ2-1,ASSQDSAASSYNEQF
-,TRBV7-9,-,TRBJ2-1,ASSFNPGVLPREQF
-,TRBV6-5,-,TRBJ2-5,ASRSHTAQETQY
-,TRBV6-5,-,TRBJ2-2,ASRAGMVNTGELF
-,TRBV18,-,TRBJ2-5,ASSPRVGEETQY
-,TRBV6-5,-,TRBJ2-7,ASSYSQTRGEQY
-,TRBV19,-,TRBJ1-1,ASSPRGGDSSAF